Listed below are T cell receptor beta chains from one sample, sequenced in a study of neurological immune-mediated disorders. TCRdb reprocessed the 5' RACE reads via MiXCR and lists one record per CDR3 protein. The table has roughly 70,000 distinct CDR3 sequences, approximately 5.2% seen once. Sequencing used PBMCs. These receptors came from a woman aged 25 to 39 with multiple sclerosis. CDR3s include the opening cysteine and the closing phenylalanine or tryptophan. The D gene is left open where the match is weak. Clone sizes are given selectively: once, few, many, or a class where the clone is expanded.

abundance	v_gene	j_gene	d_gene	CDR3nt	CDR3aa
many	TRBV7-2	TRBJ2-3	NA	TGTGCCACCAAGGGGCCAACAAGCACAGATACGCAGTATTTT	CATKGPTSTDTQYF
NA	TRBV12-5	TRBJ2-1	NA	TGTGCTAGTGGTTTGGTACGGTCTCGGGGCAGGTTTGAGGAGCAGTTCTTC	CASGLVRSRGRFEEQFF
many	TRBV12-3/TRBV12-4	TRBJ1-4	TRBD1	TGTGCCAGCAGTTCGACAGGGATGAGTGAAAAACTGTTTTTT	CASSSTGMSEKLFF
NA	TRBV2	TRBJ1-5	NA	TGTGCCAGCAAGCTAGGGAGTCTGGCTCAGCCCCAGCATTTT	CASKLGSLAQPQHF
many	TRBV20-1	TRBJ2-3	NA	TGCAGTGGGGCTAGTGATTCAGATACGCAGTATTTT	CSGASDSDTQYF
few	TRBV5-1	TRBJ2-7	NA	TGCGCCAGCAGCTTGTTCCGGGGGTACGAGCAGTACTTC	CASSLFRGYEQYF
many	TRBV20-1	TRBJ2-7	NA	TGCAGTGCTAGAGACTACAGGTACTACGAGCAGTACTTC	CSARDYRYYEQYF
many	TRBV20-1	TRBJ2-3	TRBD2	TGCAGTGCTCCTAGCGGGGCTAGCACAGATACGCAGTATTTT	CSAPSGASTDTQYF
many	TRBV27	TRBJ1-6	NA	TGTGCCAGCAGTTTCGGTTCTCATTCACCCCTCAACTTT	CASSFGSHSPLNF
NA	TRBV7-8	TRBJ2-7	NA	TGTGCCAGCAGCTTACGGGTCCGCAACGAGCAGTACTTC	CASSLRVRNEQYF
many	TRBV10-1	TRBJ2-3	TRBD2	TGCGCCAGCAGTGAGTTGGGCGGGGGGAGCACAGATACGCAGTATTTT	CASSELGGGSTDTQYF
many	TRBV7-8	TRBJ1-4	NA	TGTGCCAGCAGCCTCGTGGATGAAAAACTGTTTTTT	CASSLVDEKLFF
many	TRBV7-9	TRBJ2-4	TRBD1	TGTGCCAGCAGCTTCCCCGGGACAGGGTCTGTGGACATTCAGTACTTC	CASSFPGTGSVDIQYF
many	TRBV20-1	TRBJ2-5	TRBD2	TGCAGTGCCCCGCCAGCGGGGGGGCAAGAGACCCAGTACTTC	CSAPPAGGQETQYF
many	TRBV20-1	TRBJ1-5	TRBD1	TGCAGTGCTGGGACAGGCGATCAGCCCCAGCATTTT	CSAGTGDQPQHF
many	TRBV20-1	TRBJ2-1	TRBD2	TGCAGTGCTAGAGATCTTGGGACTAGCGGATCGAGCTCCTACAATGAGCAGTTCTTC	CSARDLGTSGSSSYNEQFF
many	TRBV20-1	TRBJ1-4	TRBD1	TGCAGTGCTGACAGGGGGCATGAAAAACTGTTTTTT	CSADRGHEKLFF
many	TRBV5-1	TRBJ1-1	NA	TGCGCCAGCAGCAAGGACAGCCTGAACACTGAAGCTTTCTTT	CASSKDSLNTEAFF
many	TRBV29-1	TRBJ1-3	NA	TGCAGCGTAGCGGCCTTTGCTGGAAACACCATATATTTT	CSVAAFAGNTIYF
few	TRBV12-3/TRBV12-4	TRBJ2-7	TRBD1	TGTGCCAGCAGTCACCGGGACAGATCCTACGAGCAGTACTTC	CASSHRDRSYEQYF
many	TRBV20-1	TRBJ2-3	NA	TGCAGTGCTAGAGGTGGGGGAAGTAGCACAGATACGCAGTATTTT	CSARGGGSSTDTQYF
many	TRBV21-1	TRBJ2-1	NA	TGTGCCAGCGCCGGGACAGGGTATAATGAGCAGTTCTTC	CASAGTGYNEQFF
many	TRBV4-1	TRBJ1-4	NA	TGCGCCAGCAGCCAGTTACCTCGGGGTGAAAAACTGTTTTTT	CASSQLPRGEKLFF
NA	TRBV12-3/TRBV12-4	TRBJ1-4	NA	TGTGCCAGCAGTTACCCTGGTACTGATGAAAAACTGTTTTTT	CASSYPGTDEKLFF
NA	TRBV5-1	TRBJ1-1	NA	TGCGCCAGCAGCTGGTTGAAGAACACTGAAGCTTTCTTT	CASSWLKNTEAFF
many	TRBV20-1	TRBJ1-6	TRBD1	TGCAGTGCTAGAGATTCTGGACAGGCCAATTCACCCCTCCACTTT	CSARDSGQANSPLHF
many	TRBV9	TRBJ2-1	NA	TGTGCCAGCAGCGTAGAACAGAGCCCCTACAATGAGCAGTTCTTC	CASSVEQSPYNEQFF
NA	TRBV14	TRBJ1-2	NA	TGTGCCAGCAGCCCCCTCGGGGGCCTAGCTAACTATGGCTACACCTTC	CASSPLGGLANYGYTF
many	TRBV5-1	TRBJ2-5	TRBD2	TGCGCCAGCAGCCTTAGCGGGGGGTTACAAGAGACCCAGTACTTC	CASSLSGGLQETQYF
many	TRBV24-1	TRBJ2-7	NA	TGTGCCACCCCTGGGGAGACTAGCTCCTACGAGCAGTACTTC	CATPGETSSYEQYF
many	TRBV12-3/TRBV12-4	TRBJ2-7	NA	TGTGCCAGCACCCTCGGACTGGAAGCCTACGAGCAGTACTTC	CASTLGLEAYEQYF
many	TRBV5-1	TRBJ2-1	NA	TGCGCCAGCAGCTTGGAAACCCTGGACCGGAACAATGAGCAGTTCTTC	CASSLETLDRNNEQFF
many	TRBV20-1	TRBJ2-1	NA	TGCAGTGCTCCGCAGGGGGGAGGGCGGCCTGGTGAGCAGTTCTTC	CSAPQGGGRPGEQFF
many	TRBV27	TRBJ1-1	NA	TGTGCCAGCAGTTTAACAGGCCGTTGGACTGAAGCTTTCTTT	CASSLTGRWTEAFF
many	TRBV24-1	TRBJ2-2	NA	TGTGCCACCAGTGATAGGGACCACACCGGGGAGCTGTTTTTT	CATSDRDHTGELFF
few	TRBV7-8	TRBJ2-5	TRBD1	TGTGCCAGCAGCTCGTCCAAAGCTGGGGGACAGATCCAAGAGACCCAGTACTTC	CASSSSKAGGQIQETQYF
many	TRBV20-1	TRBJ2-3	NA	TGCAGTGCTAGAGATGACTGGCAGGCTAAAGTCACAGATACGCAGTATTTT	CSARDDWQAKVTDTQYF
few	TRBV20-1	TRBJ1-6	NA	TGCAGTGCTAGAGTGGCTCTCCGGTCACCCCTCAACTTT	CSARVALRSPLNF
medium-sized	TRBV20-1	TRBJ1-5	NA	TGCAGTGCTAGCGTCGGGGAGAGGGGCAATCAGCCCCAGCATTTT	CSASVGERGNQPQHF
NA	TRBV3-1	TRBJ2-3	TRBD1	TGTGCCAGCAGCCAAGAGATGACAGGGTTCACAGATACGCAGTATTTT	CASSQEMTGFTDTQYF
NA	TRBV20-1	TRBJ1-5	NA	TGCAGTACCGGTCGGGTCGGCAGACGAAATCAGCCCCAGCATTTT	CSTGRVGRRNQPQHF
NA	TRBV12-3/TRBV12-4	TRBJ2-3	NA	TGTGCCAGCAGTCCCCTCGAGGGAACAGATACGCAGTATTTT	CASSPLEGTDTQYF
many	TRBV20-1	TRBJ2-7	NA	TGCAGTGCTAGAGTCGGGGGCGCTGGCTACGAGCAGTACTTC	CSARVGGAGYEQYF
many	TRBV5-6	TRBJ1-2	NA	TGTGCCAGCAGCTTGACCGACTATGGCTACACCTTC	CASSLTDYGYTF
NA	TRBV20-1	TRBJ2-3	TRBD1	TGCAGTGCTAAAAAACAGGGGAGCACAGATACGCAGTATTTT	CSAKKQGSTDTQYF
many	TRBV5-1	TRBJ1-4	NA	TGCGCCAGCAGAGACGGACGGGGGGCAACTAATGAAAAACTGTTTTTT	CASRDGRGATNEKLFF
few	TRBV5-1	TRBJ2-3	TRBD1	TGCGCCAGCAGCTCGGACAGGGGGAGCACAGATACGCAGTATTTT	CASSSDRGSTDTQYF
many	TRBV20-1	TRBJ1-2	NA	TGCAGTGCTACTAGGGGAGGGGGGCGCAGCTATGGCTACACCTTC	CSATRGGGRSYGYTF
many	TRBV9	TRBJ2-1	TRBD2	TGTGCCAGCAGCATTAGCGGGGGGGTAAGCTCCTACAATGAGCAGTTCTTC	CASSISGGVSSYNEQFF
many	TRBV5-1	TRBJ2-7	NA	TGCGCCAGCAGGGGACTTTCCTACGAGCAGTACTTC	CASRGLSYEQYF
many	TRBV5-1	TRBJ2-4	TRBD2	TGCGCCAGCGGGGAGGGGTCCAAAAACATTCAGTACTTC	CASGEGSKNIQYF
many	TRBV4-2	TRBJ1-3	NA	TGTGCCAGCAGCCAAGATCTGGGGGCAACTGGAAACACCATATATTTT	CASSQDLGATGNTIYF
many	TRBV12-3/TRBV12-4	TRBJ2-2	NA	TGTGCCAGCAGTCAAGACAGAAACACCGGGGAGCTGTTTTTT	CASSQDRNTGELFF
many	TRBV3-1	TRBJ1-2	NA	TGTGCCAGCAGCCAAGATCCGACTTTATCTAACTATGGCTACACCTTC	CASSQDPTLSNYGYTF
many	TRBV7-2	TRBJ1-6	NA	TGTGCCAGCAGTTCCAATCTCAAGGGGGATTCACCCCTCAACTTT	CASSSNLKGDSPLNF
NA	TRBV20-1	TRBJ2-7	NA	TGCAGTGCCTGGGAGGAGGTGGGCTACGAGCAGTACTTC	CSAWEEVGYEQYF
many	TRBV6-1	TRBJ1-1	NA	TGTGCCAGTGCCAACAGTGCTCTCACTGAAGCTTTCTTT	CASANSALTEAFF
NA	TRBV3-1	TRBJ2-7	NA	TGTGCCAGCAGCCAAAGAACCTACGAGCAGTACTTC	CASSQRTYEQYF
many	TRBV20-1	TRBJ2-3	TRBD2	TGCAGTGCTAGCTCAGCGGGGGGAACAGATACGCAGTATTTT	CSASSAGGTDTQYF
many	TRBV28	TRBJ2-7	NA	TGTGCCAGCAGTTCGGGTACAACTCGCGAGCAGTACTTC	CASSSGTTREQYF